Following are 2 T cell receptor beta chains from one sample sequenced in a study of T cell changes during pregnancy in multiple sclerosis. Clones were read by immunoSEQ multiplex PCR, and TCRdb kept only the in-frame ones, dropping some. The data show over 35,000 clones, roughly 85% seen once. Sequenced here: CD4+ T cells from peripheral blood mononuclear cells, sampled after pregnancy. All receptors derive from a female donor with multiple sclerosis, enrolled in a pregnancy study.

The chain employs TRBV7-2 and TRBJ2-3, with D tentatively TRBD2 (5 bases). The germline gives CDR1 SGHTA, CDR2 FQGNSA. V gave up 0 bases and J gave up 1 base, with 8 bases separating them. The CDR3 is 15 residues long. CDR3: CASSLAAGRTDTQYF. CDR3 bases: TGTGCCAGCAGCTTAGCGGCGGGCCGCACAGATACGCAGTATTTT.

The CDR3 DNA reads as TGCGCCAGCAGCCAAGGGCTAGCGGGGGGGCCCATCCAGAATGAGCAGTTCTTC. It encodes CASSQGLAGGPIQNEQFF. V and J are TRBV4-1 and TRBJ2-1; 12 bases align to TRBD2. The CDR3 extends over 18 amino acids. The V segment lost 1 base and the J segment 7 bases; nucleotides outside the gene matches: 11. Germline values: CDR1 MGHRA, CDR2 YSYEKL.